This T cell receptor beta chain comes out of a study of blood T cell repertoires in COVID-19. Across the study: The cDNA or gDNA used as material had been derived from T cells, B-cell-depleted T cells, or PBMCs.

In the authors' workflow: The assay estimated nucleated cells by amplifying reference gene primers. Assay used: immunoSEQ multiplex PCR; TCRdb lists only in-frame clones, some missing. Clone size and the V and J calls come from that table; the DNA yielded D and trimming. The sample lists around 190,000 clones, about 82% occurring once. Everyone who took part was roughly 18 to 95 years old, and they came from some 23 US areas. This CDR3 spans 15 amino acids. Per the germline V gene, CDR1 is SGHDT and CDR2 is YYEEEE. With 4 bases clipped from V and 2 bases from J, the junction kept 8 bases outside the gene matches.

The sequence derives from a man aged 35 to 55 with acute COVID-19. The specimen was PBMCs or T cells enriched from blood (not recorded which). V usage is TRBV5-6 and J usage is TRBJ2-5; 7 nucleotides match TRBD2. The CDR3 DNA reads TGTGCCAGCAGCCCGAACCGGGGGGTTCAAGAGACCCAGTACTTC. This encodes CASSPNRGVQETQYF.